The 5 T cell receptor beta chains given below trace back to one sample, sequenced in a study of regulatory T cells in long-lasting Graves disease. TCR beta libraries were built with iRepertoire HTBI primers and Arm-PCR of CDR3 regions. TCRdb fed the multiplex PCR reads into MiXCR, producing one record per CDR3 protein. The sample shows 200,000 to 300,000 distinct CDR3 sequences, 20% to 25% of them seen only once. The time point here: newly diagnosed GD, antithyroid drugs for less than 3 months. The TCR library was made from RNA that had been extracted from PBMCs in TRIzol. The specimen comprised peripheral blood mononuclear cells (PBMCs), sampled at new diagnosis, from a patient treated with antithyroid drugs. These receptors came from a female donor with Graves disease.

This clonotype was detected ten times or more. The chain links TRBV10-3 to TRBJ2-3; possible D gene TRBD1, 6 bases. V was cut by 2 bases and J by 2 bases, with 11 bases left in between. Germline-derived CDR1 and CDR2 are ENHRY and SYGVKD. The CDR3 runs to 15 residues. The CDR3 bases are TGTGCCATCAGTGAGCGGGCAGGGGCCACAGATACGCAGTATTTT. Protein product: CAISERAGATDTQYF.

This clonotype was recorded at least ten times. The CDR3 sequence: CASSLGGTGNYEQYF. The CDR3 DNA reads TGTGCCAGCAGTTTAGGCGGGACAGGCAACTACGAGCAGTACTTC. The chain is built from TRBV28 and TRBJ2-7, with 8 nucleotides matching TRBD1. With 2 bases clipped from V and 3 bases from J, the junction kept 6 bases outside the gene matches. Per germline, CDR1 MDHEN and CDR2 SYDVKM. This CDR3 has 15 amino acids.

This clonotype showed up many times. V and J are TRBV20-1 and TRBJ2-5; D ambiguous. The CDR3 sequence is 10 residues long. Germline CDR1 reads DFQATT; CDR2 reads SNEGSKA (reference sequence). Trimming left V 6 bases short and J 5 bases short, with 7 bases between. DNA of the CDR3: TGCAGTGCAAGAATGGAGACCCAGTACTTC. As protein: CSARMETQYF.

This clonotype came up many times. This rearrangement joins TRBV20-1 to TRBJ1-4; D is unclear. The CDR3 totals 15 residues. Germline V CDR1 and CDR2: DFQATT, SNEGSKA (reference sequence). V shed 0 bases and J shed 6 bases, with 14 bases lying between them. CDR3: CSARDLRGIDEKLFF. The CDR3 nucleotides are TGCAGTGCTAGAGATCTTCGAGGGATTGATGAAAAACTGTTTTTT.

The CDR3 DNA is TGTGCCAGCAGCCAAACAGGGCAAACTGAAGCTTTCTTT. Its translation: CASSQTGQTEAFF. This chain joins TRBV9 and TRBJ1-1; D is possibly TRBD1 (6 bases). CDR1 and CDR2 (germline): SGDLS, YYNGEE. Trimming removed 4 bases from V and 5 bases from J, with 12 bases in between. The CDR3 totals 13 residues.